The 16 T cell receptor beta chains listed next were all sequenced from one sample in a study of neoadjuvant anti-PD-1 for oral cavity cancer. Clones were read by immunoSEQ multiplex PCR, and TCRdb kept only the in-frame ones, dropping some. The sample contains tens of thousands of clones, less than 35% of which appear only once. The time point denotes: after neoadjuvant nivolumab, at surgical resection. The source was tumor tissue, collected after nivolumab (anti-PD-1) treatment. Receptors were obtained from a person between 40 and 85 years old with oral cavity squamous cell carcinoma.

This chain connects TRBV28 to TRBJ2-1; a possible D gene is TRBD1 (5 bases). The V and J ends lost 10 bases and 4 bases respectively, with 17 bases between them. Germline loops: CDR1 MDHEN, CDR2 SYDVKM. The CDR3 is made up of 14 amino acids. As DNA, the CDR3 is TGTGCCACCAGGGCGGAGTTACGTTACAATGAGCAGTTCTTC. The encoded protein is CATRAELRYNEQFF.

The V and J genes are TRBV4-2 and TRBJ2-5; the D gene is possibly TRBD2 (7 bases). The germline gives CDR1 LGHNA, CDR2 YNFKEQ. The germline V and J ends were trimmed by 0 bases and 5 bases, with 13 bases remaining between them. The CDR3 is 15 amino acids. CDR3 protein: CASSQDRGGGETQYF. DNA for the CDR3: TGTGCCAGCAGCCAAGATCGGGGAGGGGGGGAGACCCAGTACTTC.

In its sample, this clone ranks as medium-sized. The V call is TRBV27, the J call TRBJ2-3; D gene ambiguous. The CDR3 runs 12 residues. In germline, CDR1 is MNHEY, CDR2 SMNVEV (reference sequence). With 3 bases removed from V and 5 bases from J, the gap between germline ends came to 6 bases. The chain's CDR3 is CASSFSRDTQYF. CDR3 coding DNA: TGTGCCAGCAGTTTTTCCCGAGATACGCAGTATTTT.

V usage is TRBV19 and J usage is TRBJ1-3; weak D call: TRBD1 (5 bases). The CDR3 is 18 residues long. CDR1 LNHDA and CDR2 SQIVND come from the germline V gene (reference sequence). V lost 9 bases and J lost 2, with 26 bases in between. The CDR3 spells CASRAGTLALNAGNTIYF. The CDR3 region has the DNA TGTGCCAGCAGAGCCGGGACTTTGGCCCTCAACGCTGGAAACACCATATATTTT.

V is TRBV9 and J is TRBJ2-6, with TRBD2 identical over 7 bases. CDR1 SGDLS and CDR2 YYNGEE come from the germline V gene. The CDR3 runs to 17 residues. J gave up 0 bases and V 3 bases, and 6 bases lay outside the gene matches. CDR3 loop: CASSAGGRGSGANVLTF. The CDR3 DNA reads TGTGCCAGCAGCGCGGGGGGACGGGGCTCTGGGGCCAACGTCCTGACTTTC.

V gene TRBV5-6 combines with J gene TRBJ2-3, with no clear D. Trimming left V 0 bases short and J 1 base short, with 15 bases between. Germline V gives CDR1 SGHDT, CDR2 YYEEEE. The CDR3 consists of 17 residues. The CDR3 DNA reads TGTGCCAGCAGCTTGGCCGTGAGTCTGACCGGCACAGATACGCAGTATTTT. It encodes CASSLAVSLTGTDTQYF.

By proportion, this clone is hyperexpanded. This sequence joins TRBV29-1 and TRBJ1-1, with 8 nucleotides matching TRBD1. J gave up 4 bases and V 6 bases, and 7 bases lay outside the gene matches. The CDR3 has 13 amino acids. The germline V gene encodes CDR1 SQVTM and CDR2 ANQGSEA. The CDR3 DNA is TGCAGCGTGGTCAGGGGGCGCGTCACTGAAGCTTTCTTT. This encodes CSVVRGRVTEAFF.

This clone was seen only a few times. The chain is built from TRBV9 and TRBJ1-1; D gene ambiguous. The CDR3 consists of 14 residues. Trimming stripped 3 bases from V and 4 bases from J, with 13 bases between. Germline V CDR1 and CDR2: SGDLS, YYNGEE. The DNA for the CDR3 is TGTGCCAGCAGCGCCCAGACGGGGAGCACTGAAGCTTTCTTT. It codes for CASSAQTGSTEAFF.

The chain carries TRBV7-6 and TRBJ2-7, with D hard to call. CDR3 length: 15 residues. Trimming removed 1 base from V and 3 bases from J, with 13 bases in between. Germline loops: CDR1 SGHVS, CDR2 FNYEAQ. CDR3 sequence reads: CASSLDVSFGYEQYF. CDR3 coding DNA: TGTGCCAGCAGCTTAGATGTGAGTTTTGGCTACGAGCAGTACTTC.

This rearrangement joins TRBV6-5 to TRBJ2-1; D not resolved. The CDR3 has 14 residues. The V end lost 6 bases, the J end lost 0 bases, and 9 bases lay between the germline ends. In germline, CDR1 is MNHEY, CDR2 SVGAGI. The CDR3: CASRPGSSYNEQFF. As DNA, the CDR3 is TGTGCCAGCAGACCAGGAAGCTCCTACAATGAGCAGTTCTTC.

V is TRBV5-1 and J is TRBJ1-3; D call uncertain. V gave up 0 bases and J gave up 3 bases, with 4 bases separating them. CDR3 length: 13 amino acids. Germline assignment: CDR1 SGHRS and CDR2 YFSETQ. This CDR3 reads CASSLGGGNTIYF. The CDR3 DNA is TGCGCCAGCAGCTTGGGGGGTGGAAACACCATATATTTT.

This clone was counted between two and nine times. Other DNA sequences in the same sample also yield this CDR3. This chain joins TRBV11-1 and TRBJ2-7, with no clear D. V was shortened by 2 bases and J by 3 bases, with 5 bases between the two germline ends. CDR1 is SGHAT, CDR2 FQDESV, per germline (reference sequence). The CDR3 is 12 residues long. CDR3 nucleotide sequence: TGTGCCAGCAGCTTATCAGGCTACGAGCAGTACTTC. It translates to CASSLSGYEQYF. The whole variable domain, remainder taken from reference TRBV11-1 and TRBJ2-7, is EAEVAQSPRYKITEKSQAVAFWCDPISGHATLYWYRQILGQGPELLVQFQDESVVDDSQLPKDRFSAERLKGVDSTLKIQPAELGDSAMYLCASSLSGYEQYFGPGTRLTVT.

This clone ranks as medium-sized. The V call is TRBV5-4, the J call TRBJ1-2, with 7 nucleotides matching TRBD1. This CDR3 has 14 residues. V lost 3 bases, J lost 3 bases, and 5 bases stayed unmatched. The germline CDR1 and CDR2 sequences are SGHNT and YYREEE (reference sequence). For the CDR3, the DNA is TGTGCCAGCAGCTGGTCCGGGACAGACTATGGCTACACCTTC. Amino acid sequence: CASSWSGTDYGYTF. The entire variable domain, with the rest obtained from reference TRBV5-4 and TRBJ1-2, is as follows: ETGVTQSPTHLIKTRGQQVTLRCSSQSGHNTVSWYQQALGQGPQFIFQYYREEENGRGNFPPRFSGLQFPNYSSELNVNALELDDSALYLCASSWSGTDYGYTFGSGTRLTVV.

The chain links TRBV29-1 to TRBJ1-1; D unresolved. The V gene's germline CDR1 is SQVTM and CDR2 ANQGSEA. Between the trimmed V and J ends, which lost 2 bases and 6 bases, there was a span of 7 bases. This CDR3 has 11 residues. The DNA for the CDR3 is TGCAGCGTTGAATGGGCCCCTGAAGCTTTCTTT. It translates to CSVEWAPEAFF.

This clone occurred a few times. V gene TRBV5-6 combines with J gene TRBJ2-7, with 9 bases lining up with TRBD1. CDR1 is SGHDT, CDR2 YYEEEE, per germline. V lost 4 bases, J lost 7 bases, and 15 bases stayed unmatched. This CDR3 region has 16 residues. The DNA of the CDR3 is TGTGCCAGCAGCGTTACCGGGACAGGGAGGTCGGGGGAGCAGTACTTC. Its protein is CASSVTGTGRSGEQYF. The complete variable domain, with remaining parts taken from reference TRBV5-6 and TRBJ2-7, reads DAGVTQSPTHLIKTRGQQVTLRCSPKSGHDTVSWYQQALGQGPQFIFQYYEEEERQRGNFPDRFSGHQFPNYSSELNVNALLLGDSALYLCASSVTGTGRSGEQYFGPGTRLTVT.

This clone was seen more than once but under ten times. The rearrangement uses TRBV28 and TRBJ1-5; 8 bases fit TRBD1. This CDR3 contains 14 residues. V shed 3 bases, J shed 4 bases, and the junction held 2 bases outside the gene matches. The germline CDR1 and CDR2 sequences are MDHEN and SYDVKM. The CDR3 loop reads CASSLDRVNQPQHF. In DNA, the CDR3 is TGTGCCAGCAGTTTGGACAGGGTGAATCAGCCCCAGCATTTT.